The sequence of this T cell receptor beta chain was determined in a study of blood T cell repertoires in COVID-19. Study summary: The United States, Italy and Spain were the sources of the acute and convalescent COVID-19 samples. PBMCs, B-cell-depleted T cells, or T cells were the source of the cDNA or gDNA that made up the material.

Original handling: Amplification from reference gene primers served as the basis for estimated nucleated cell counts. The table came from immunoSEQ multiplex PCR; TCRdb's copy has only in-frame clones and leaves some out. V, J and clone size were drawn from that table, and D and trimming were deduced from the DNA. The sample includes roughly 200,000 clones, about nine tenths of them seen just once. Donors were grouped by their self-reported clinical history. This CDR3 has 14 amino acids. The germline V gene encodes CDR1 LNHDA and CDR2 SQIVND (reference sequence). Trimming removed 7 bases from V and 5 bases from J, with 15 bases in between.

This chain joins TRBV19 and TRBJ2-4; perhaps TRBD2 as D (5 bases). The sequence was obtained from a man aged 18 to 29 with acute COVID-19. Sequenced sample: PBMCs or T cells enriched from blood (not recorded which). The CDR3 sequence is CASTVTGKQNIQYF. Here the CDR3 DNA reads TGTGCCAGTACCGTCACGGGAAAACAAAACATTCAGTACTTC. Full variable domain (outside the CDR3, taken from reference TRBV19 and TRBJ2-4): DGGITQSPKYLFRKEGQNVTLSCEQNLNHDAMYWYRQDPGQGLRLIYYSQIVNDFQKGDIAEGYSVSREKKESFPLTVTSAQKNPTAFYLCASTVTGKQNIQYFGAGTRLSVL.